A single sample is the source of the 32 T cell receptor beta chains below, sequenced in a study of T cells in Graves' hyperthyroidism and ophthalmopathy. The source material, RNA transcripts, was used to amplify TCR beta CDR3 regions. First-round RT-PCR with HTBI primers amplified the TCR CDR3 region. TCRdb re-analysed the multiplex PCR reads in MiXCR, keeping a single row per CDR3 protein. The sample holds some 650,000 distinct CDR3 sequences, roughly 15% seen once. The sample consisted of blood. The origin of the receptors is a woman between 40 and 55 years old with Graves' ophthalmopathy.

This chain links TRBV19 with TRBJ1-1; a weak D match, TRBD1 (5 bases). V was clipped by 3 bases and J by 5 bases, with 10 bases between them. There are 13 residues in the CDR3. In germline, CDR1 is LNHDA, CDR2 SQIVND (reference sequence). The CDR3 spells CASSIVRDTEAFF. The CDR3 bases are TGTGCCAGTAGTATTGTCAGGGATACTGAAGCTTTCTTT.

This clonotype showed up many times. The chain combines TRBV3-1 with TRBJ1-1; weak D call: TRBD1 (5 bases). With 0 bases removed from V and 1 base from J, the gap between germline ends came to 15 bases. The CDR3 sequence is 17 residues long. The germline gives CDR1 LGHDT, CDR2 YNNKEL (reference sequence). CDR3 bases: TGTGCCAGCAGCCAAGATAGCGGGGGAGGGAAGAACACTGAAGCTTTCTTT. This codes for CASSQDSGGGKNTEAFF.

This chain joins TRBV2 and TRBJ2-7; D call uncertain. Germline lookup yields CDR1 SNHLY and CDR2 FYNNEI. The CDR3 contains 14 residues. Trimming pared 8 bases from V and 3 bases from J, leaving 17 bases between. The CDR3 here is CASGRLATGYEQYF. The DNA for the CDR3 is TGTGCCAGCGGTCGGCTGGCCACGGGCTACGAGCAGTACTTC.

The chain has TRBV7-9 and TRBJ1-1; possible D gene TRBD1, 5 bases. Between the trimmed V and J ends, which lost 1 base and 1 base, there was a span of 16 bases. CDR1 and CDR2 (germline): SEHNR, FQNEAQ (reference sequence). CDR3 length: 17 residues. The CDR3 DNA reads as TGTGCCAGCAGCTTAGGGGACGGGGCCAGCTCGAACACTGAAGCTTTCTTT. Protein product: CASSLGDGASSNTEAFF.

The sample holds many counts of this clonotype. In nucleotides, the CDR3 is TGTGCCAGCTCAGATAGAACAGGGCTGGAAACTGAAGCTTTCTTT. It codes for CASSDRTGLETEAFF. The V call is TRBV18, the J call TRBJ1-1, with a possible D match to TRBD1 (6 bases). The germline V gene has CDR1 KGHSH and CDR2 LQKENI. Trimming removed 5 bases from V and 5 bases from J, with 18 bases in between. The CDR3 runs to 15 residues. The whole variable domain, filled in from reference TRBV18 and TRBJ1-1, reads NAGVMQNPRHLVRRRGQEARLRCSPMKGHSHVYWYRQLPEEGLKFMVYLQKENIIDESGMPKERFSAEFPKEGPSILRIQQVVRGDSAAYFCASSDRTGLETEAFFGQGTRLTVV.

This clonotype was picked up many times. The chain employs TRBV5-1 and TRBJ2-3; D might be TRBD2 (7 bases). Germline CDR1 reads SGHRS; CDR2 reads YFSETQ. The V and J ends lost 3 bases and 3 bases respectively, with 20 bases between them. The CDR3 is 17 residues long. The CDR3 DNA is TGCGCCAGCAGCTGGCGGGGGACAATTGATTCAACAGATACGCAGTATTTT. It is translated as CASSWRGTIDSTDTQYF.

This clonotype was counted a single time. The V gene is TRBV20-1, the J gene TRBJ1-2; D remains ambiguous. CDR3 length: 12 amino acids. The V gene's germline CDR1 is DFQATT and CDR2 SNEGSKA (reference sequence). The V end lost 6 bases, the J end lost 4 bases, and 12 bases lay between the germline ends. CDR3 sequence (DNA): TGCAGTGCGGGGAAAGCTAGCTATGGCTACACCTTC. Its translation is CSAGKASYGYTF.

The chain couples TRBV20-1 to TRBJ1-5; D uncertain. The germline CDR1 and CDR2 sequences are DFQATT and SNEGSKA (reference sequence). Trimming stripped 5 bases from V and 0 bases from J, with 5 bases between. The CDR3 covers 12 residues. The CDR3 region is CSASLSNQPQHF. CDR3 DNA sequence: TGCAGTGCTTCCCTTAGCAATCAGCCCCAGCATTTT.

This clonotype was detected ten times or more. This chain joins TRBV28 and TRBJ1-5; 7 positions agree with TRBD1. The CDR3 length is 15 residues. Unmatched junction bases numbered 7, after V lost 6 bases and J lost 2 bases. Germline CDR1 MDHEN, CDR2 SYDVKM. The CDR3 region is CASRLGGTGNQPQHF. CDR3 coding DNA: TGTGCCAGCAGGTTGGGCGGGACAGGCAATCAGCCCCAGCATTTT.

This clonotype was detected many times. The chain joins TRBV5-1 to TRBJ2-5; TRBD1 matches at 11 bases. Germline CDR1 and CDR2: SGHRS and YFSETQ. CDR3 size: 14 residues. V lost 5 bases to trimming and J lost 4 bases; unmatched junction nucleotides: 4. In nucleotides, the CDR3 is TGCGCCAGCAGGGCCGGGACAGGGGGAGAGACCCAGTACTTC. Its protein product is CASRAGTGGETQYF.

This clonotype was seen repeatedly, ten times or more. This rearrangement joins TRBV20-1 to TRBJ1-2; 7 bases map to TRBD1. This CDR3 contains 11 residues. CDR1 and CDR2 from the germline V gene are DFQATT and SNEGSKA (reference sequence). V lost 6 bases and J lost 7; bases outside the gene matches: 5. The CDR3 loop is CSAERGLGYTF. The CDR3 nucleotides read TGCAGTGCGGAAAGGGGGCTTGGCTACACCTTC.

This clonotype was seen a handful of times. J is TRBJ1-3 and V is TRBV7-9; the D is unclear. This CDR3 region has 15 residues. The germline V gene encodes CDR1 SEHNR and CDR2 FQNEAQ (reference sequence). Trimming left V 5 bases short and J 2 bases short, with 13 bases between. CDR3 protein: CASSPSGGPGNTIYF. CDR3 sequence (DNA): TGTGCCAGCAGCCCTAGTGGTGGTCCTGGAAACACCATATATTTT.

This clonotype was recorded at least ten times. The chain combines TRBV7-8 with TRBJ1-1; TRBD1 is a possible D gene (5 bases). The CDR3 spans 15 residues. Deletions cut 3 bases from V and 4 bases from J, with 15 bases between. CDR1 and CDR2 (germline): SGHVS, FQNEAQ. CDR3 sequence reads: CASSLRIRVGTEAFF. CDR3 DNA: TGTGCCAGCAGCTTGAGGATCAGGGTGGGCACTGAAGCTTTCTTT.

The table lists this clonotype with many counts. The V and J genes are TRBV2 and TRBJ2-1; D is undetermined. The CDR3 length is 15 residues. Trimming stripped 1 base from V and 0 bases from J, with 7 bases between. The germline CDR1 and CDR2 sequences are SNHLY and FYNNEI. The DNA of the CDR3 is TGTGCCAGCAGTGAAGACCTACCCTCCTACAATGAGCAGTTCTTC. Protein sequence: CASSEDLPSYNEQFF.

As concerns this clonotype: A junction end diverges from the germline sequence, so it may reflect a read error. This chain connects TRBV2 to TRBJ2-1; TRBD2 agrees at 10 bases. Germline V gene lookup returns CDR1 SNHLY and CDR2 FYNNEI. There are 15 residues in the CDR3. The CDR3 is CASSEGLAGANEQFF. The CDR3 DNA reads TGTGCCAGCAGCGAAGGGCTAGCGGGGGCGAATGAGCAGTTCTTC.

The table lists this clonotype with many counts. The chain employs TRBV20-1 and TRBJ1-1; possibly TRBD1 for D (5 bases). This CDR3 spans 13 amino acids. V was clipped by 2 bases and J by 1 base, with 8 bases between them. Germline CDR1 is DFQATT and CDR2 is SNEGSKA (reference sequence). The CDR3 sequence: CSARKDRNTEAFF. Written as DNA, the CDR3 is TGCAGTGCTAGAAAAGACAGGAACACTGAAGCTTTCTTT.

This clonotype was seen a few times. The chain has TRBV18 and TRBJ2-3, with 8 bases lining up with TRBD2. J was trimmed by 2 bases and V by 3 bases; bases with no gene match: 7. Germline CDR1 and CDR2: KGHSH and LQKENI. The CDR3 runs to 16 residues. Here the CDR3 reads CASSPLAGYYTDTQYF. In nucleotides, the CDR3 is TGTGCCAGCTCACCCCTAGCGGGCTATTACACAGATACGCAGTATTTT.

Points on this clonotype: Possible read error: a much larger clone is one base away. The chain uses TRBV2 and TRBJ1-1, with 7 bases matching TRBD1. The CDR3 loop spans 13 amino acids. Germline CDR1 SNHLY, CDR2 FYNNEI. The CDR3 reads CVSRLQGDTEAFF. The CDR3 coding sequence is TGTGTCAGCAGACTTCAGGGGGACACTGAAGCTTTCTTT.

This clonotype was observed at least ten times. The chain's CDR3 is CASSWGSGNTIYF. In nucleotides, the CDR3 is TGTGCCAGCAGTTGGGGATCTGGAAACACCATATATTTT. The V and J genes are TRBV28 and TRBJ1-3; D not resolved. Germline V lookup: CDR1 MDHEN, CDR2 SYDVKM. With 4 bases removed from V and 1 base from J, the gap between germline ends came to 5 bases. CDR3 length: 13 amino acids.

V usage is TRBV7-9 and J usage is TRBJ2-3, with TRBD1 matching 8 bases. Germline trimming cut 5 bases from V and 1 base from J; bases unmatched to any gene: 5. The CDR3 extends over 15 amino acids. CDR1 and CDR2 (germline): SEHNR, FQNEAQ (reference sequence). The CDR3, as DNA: TGTGCCAGCAGCAAAACGGGACAGGGCACAGATACGCAGTATTTT. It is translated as CASSKTGQGTDTQYF.

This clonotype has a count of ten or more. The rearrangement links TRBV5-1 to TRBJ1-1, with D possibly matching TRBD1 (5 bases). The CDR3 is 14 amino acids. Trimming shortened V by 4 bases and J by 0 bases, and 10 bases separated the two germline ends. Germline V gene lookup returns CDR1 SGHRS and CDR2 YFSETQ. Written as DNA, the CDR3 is TGCGCCAGCAGCGAACAGGTGATGAACACTGAAGCTTTCTTT. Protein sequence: CASSEQVMNTEAFF.

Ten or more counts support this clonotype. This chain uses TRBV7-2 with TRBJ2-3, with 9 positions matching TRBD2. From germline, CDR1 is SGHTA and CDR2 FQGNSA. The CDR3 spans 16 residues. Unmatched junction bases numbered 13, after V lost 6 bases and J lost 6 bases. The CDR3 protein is CASRMRTSAVGDTQYF. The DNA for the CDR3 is TGTGCCAGCAGGATGAGGACTAGCGCGGTGGGGGATACGCAGTATTTT.

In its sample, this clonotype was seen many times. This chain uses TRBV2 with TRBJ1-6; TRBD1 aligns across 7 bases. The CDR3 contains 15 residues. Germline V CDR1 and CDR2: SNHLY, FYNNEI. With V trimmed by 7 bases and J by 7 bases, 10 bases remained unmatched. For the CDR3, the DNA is TGTGCCAGCACCCGAGAAGGGACAGTAAATTCACCCCTCCACTTT. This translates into CASTREGTVNSPLHF.

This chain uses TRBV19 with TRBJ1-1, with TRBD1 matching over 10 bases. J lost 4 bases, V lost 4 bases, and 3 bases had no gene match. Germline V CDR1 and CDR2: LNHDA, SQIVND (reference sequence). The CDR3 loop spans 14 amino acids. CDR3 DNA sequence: TGTGCCAGTAGTAGACAGGGGGCCACCACTGAAGCTTTCTTT. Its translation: CASSRQGATTEAFF.

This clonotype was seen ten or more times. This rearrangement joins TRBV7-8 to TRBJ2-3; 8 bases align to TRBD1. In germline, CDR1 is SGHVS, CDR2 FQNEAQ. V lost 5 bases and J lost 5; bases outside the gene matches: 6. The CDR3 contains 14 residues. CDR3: CASSNSGTGDTQYF. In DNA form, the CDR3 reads TGTGCCAGCAGCAATTCTGGGACAGGAGATACGCAGTATTTT.

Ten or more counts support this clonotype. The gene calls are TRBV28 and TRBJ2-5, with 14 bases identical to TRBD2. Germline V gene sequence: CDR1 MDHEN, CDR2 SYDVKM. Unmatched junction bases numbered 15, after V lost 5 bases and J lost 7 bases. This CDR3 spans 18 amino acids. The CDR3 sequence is CASSLSGLAGGFSRTQYF. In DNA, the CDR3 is TGTGCCAGCAGTCTCTCCGGACTAGCGGGAGGCTTCTCGAGGACCCAGTACTTC.

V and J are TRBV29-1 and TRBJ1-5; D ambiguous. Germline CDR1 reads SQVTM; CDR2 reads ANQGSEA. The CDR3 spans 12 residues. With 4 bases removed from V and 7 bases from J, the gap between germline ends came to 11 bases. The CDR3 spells CSVGSLGQPQHF. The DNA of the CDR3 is TGCAGCGTTGGGTCCTTGGGGCAGCCCCAGCATTTT.

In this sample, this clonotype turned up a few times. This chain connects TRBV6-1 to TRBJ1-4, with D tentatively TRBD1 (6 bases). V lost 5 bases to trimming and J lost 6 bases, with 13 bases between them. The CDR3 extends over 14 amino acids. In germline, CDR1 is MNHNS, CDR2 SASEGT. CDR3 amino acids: CASSLRDTDEKLFF. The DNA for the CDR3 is TGTGCCAGCAGTCTCCGGGACACGGATGAAAAACTGTTTTTT.

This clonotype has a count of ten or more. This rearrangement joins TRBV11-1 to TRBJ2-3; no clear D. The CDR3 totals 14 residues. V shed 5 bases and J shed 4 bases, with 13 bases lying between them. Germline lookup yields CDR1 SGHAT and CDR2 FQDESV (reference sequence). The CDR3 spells CASSPWEAPDTQYF. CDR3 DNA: TGTGCCAGCAGCCCTTGGGAAGCTCCAGATACGCAGTATTTT.

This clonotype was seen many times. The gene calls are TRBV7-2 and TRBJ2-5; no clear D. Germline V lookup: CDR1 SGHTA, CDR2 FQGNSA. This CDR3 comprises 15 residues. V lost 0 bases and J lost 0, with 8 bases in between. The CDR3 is CASSLALADQETQYF. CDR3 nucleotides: TGTGCCAGCAGCTTAGCGCTGGCAGACCAAGAGACCCAGTACTTC.

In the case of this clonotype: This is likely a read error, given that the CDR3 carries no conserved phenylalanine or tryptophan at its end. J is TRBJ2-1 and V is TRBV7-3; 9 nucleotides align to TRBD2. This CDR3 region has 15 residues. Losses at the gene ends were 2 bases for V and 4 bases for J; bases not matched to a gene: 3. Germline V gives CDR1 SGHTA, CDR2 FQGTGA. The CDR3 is CASSLLAGNYNEQFL. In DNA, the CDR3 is TGTGCCAGCAGCTTACTAGCGGGGAATTACAATGAGCAGTTCCTC.

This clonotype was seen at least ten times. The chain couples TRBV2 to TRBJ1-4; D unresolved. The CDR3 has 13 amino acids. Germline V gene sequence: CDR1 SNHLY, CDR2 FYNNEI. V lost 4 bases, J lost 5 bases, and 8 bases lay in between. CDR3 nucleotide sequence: TGTGCCAGCAGTGGACGGCTAAATGAAAAACTGTTTTTT. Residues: CASSGRLNEKLFF.